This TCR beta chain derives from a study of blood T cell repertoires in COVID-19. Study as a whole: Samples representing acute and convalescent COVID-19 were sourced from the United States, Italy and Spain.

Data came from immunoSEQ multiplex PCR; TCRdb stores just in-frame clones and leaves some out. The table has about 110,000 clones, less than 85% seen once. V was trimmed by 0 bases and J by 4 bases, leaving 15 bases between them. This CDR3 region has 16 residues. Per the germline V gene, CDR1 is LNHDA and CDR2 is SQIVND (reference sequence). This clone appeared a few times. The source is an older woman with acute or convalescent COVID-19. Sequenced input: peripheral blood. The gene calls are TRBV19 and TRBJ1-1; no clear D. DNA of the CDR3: TGTGCCAGTAGTATAGATCGCAACGTTAGGAGCACTGAAGCTTTCTTT. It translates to CASSIDRNVRSTEAFF.